This TCR beta chain was documented in a study of post-analysis software for immune sequencing data. Study-level points and caveats: Relative to controls, patients had 5 or 6 TRBV segments at higher frequency, with TRBV5-6, TRBV5-1 and TRBV20-1 among these.

TCR beta cDNA libraries had unique molecular identifiers. TCRdb re-derived calls from the PCR reads in MiXCR, one entry per CDR3 protein. The sample contains roughly 870,000 distinct CDR3 sequences, approximately 57% of which appear only once. This clonotype was seen more than once but under ten times. The antigen remains undetermined. The CDR3 is 13 amino acids. Germline CDR1 reads MNHEY; CDR2 reads SMNVEV (reference sequence). Between the trimmed V and J ends, which lost 3 bases and 4 bases, there was a span of 10 bases. The V call is TRBV27, the J call TRBJ2-7, with D hard to call. The clonotype was recovered from a girl aged 10 to 17 with multiple sclerosis. Sequencing was carried out using blood. CDR3 sequence (DNA): TGTGCCAGCAGTTTCGACCCTTCTTACGAGCAGTACTTC. Translating it yields CASSFDPSYEQYF.